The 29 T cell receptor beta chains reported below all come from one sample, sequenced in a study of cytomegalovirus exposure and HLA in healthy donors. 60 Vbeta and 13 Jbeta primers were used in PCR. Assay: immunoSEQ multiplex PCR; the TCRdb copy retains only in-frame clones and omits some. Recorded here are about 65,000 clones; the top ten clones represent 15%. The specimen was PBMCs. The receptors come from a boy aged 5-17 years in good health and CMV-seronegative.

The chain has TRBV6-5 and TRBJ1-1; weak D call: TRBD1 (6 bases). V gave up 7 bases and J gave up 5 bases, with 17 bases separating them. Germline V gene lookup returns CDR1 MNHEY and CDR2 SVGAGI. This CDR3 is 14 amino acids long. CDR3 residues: CASNLGQGRTEAFF. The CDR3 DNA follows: TGTGCCAGCAATTTAGGGCAGGGGAGAACTGAAGCTTTCTTT.

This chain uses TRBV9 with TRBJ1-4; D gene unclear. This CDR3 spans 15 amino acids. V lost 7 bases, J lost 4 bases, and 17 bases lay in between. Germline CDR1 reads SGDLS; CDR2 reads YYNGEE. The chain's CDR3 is CASAQEAENNEKLFF. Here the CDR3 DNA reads TGTGCCAGCGCTCAGGAGGCAGAAAATAATGAAAAACTGTTTTTT.

As DNA, the CDR3 is TGCGCCAGCAGCTTGACCGGACAGGTTACTGGAAACACCATATATTTT. Its translation: CASSLTGQVTGNTIYF. The J gene is TRBJ1-3, the V gene TRBV5-1, with 7 nucleotides matching TRBD1. CDR1 and CDR2 from the germline V gene are SGHRS and YFSETQ. J lost 2 bases, V lost 1 base, and 6 bases had no gene match. CDR3 length equals 16 residues.

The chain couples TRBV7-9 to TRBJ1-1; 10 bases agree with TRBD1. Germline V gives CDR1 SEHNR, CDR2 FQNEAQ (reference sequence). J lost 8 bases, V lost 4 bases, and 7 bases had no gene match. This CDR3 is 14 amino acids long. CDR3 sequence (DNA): TGTGCCAGCAGCTCCGGGACAGGGGAGGTAGAAGCTTTCTTT. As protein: CASSSGTGEVEAFF.

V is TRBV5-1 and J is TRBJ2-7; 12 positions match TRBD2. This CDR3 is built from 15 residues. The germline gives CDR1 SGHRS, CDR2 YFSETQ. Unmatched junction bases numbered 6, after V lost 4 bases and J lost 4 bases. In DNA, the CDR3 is TGCGCCAGCAGCATAGAGACTAGCGGGAGATACGAGCAGTACTTC. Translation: CASSIETSGRYEQYF.

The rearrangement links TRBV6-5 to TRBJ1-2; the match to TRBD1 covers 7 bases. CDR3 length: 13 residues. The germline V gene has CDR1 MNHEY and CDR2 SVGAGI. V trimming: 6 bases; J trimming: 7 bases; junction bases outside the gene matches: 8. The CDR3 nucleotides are TGTGCCAGCAGGGAGGACAGGCGGGGTGGCTACACCTTC. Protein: CASREDRRGGYTF.

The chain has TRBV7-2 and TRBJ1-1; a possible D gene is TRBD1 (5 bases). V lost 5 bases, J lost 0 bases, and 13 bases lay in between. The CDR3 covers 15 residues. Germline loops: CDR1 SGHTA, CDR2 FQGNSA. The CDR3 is CASSPAGGVNTEAFF. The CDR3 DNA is TGTGCCAGCAGCCCGGCCGGAGGGGTGAACACTGAAGCTTTCTTT.

The CDR3 loop is CSVDSGGSNTEAFF. The CDR3, as DNA: TGCAGCGTTGACTCGGGGGGCTCGAACACTGAAGCTTTCTTT. The chain couples TRBV29-1 to TRBJ1-1, with D tentatively TRBD1 (6 bases). CDR1 and CDR2 from the germline V gene are SQVTM and ANQGSEA. V was clipped by 3 bases and J by 1 base, with 12 bases between them. The CDR3 covers 14 residues.

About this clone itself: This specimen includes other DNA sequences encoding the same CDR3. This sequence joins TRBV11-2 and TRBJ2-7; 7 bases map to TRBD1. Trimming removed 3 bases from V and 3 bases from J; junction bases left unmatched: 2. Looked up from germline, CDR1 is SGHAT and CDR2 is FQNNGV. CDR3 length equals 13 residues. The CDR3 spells CASSLGQIYEQYF. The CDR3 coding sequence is TGTGCCAGCAGCTTGGGACAGATCTACGAGCAGTACTTC.

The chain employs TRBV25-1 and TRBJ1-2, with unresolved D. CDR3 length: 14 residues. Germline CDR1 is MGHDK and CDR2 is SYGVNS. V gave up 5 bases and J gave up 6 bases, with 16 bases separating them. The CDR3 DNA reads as TGTGCCAGCAGTCTCGGGGTTTACCCTAATGGCTACACCTTC. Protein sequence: CASSLGVYPNGYTF.

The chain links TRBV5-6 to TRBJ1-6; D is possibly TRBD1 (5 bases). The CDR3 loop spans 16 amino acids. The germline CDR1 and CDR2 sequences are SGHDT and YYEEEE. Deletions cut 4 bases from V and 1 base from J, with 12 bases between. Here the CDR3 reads CASSAGRGSYNSPLHF. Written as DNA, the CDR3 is TGTGCCAGCAGCGCCGGGCGGGGGTCCTATAATTCACCCCTCCACTTT.

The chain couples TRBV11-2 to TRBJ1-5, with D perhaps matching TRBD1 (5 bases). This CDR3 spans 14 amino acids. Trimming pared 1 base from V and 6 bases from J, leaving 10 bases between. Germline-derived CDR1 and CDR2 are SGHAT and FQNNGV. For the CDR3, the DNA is TGTGCCAGCAGCTTAGGGGGCTCAGTTCAGCCCCAGCATTTT. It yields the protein CASSLGGSVQPQHF.

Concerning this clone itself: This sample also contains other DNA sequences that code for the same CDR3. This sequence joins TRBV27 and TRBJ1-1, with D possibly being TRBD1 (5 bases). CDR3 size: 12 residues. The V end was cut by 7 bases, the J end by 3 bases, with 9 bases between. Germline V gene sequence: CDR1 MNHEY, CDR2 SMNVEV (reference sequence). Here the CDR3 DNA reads TGTGCCAGCAAAGACAGCTACACTGAAGCTTTCTTT. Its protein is CASKDSYTEAFF.

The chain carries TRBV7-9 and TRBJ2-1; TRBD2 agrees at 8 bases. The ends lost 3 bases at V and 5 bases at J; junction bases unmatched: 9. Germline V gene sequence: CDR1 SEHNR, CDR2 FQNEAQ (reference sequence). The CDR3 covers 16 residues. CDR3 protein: CASSLPGGAVNNEQFF. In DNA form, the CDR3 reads TGTGCCAGCAGCTTGCCGGGGGGGGCCGTGAACAATGAGCAGTTCTTC. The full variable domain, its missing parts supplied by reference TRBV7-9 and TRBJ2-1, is DTGVSQNPRHKITKRGQNVTFRCDPISEHNRLYWYRQTLGQGPEFLTYFQNEAQLEKSRLLSDRFSAERPKGSFSTLEIQRTEQGDSAMYLCASSLPGGAVNNEQFFGPGTRLTVL.

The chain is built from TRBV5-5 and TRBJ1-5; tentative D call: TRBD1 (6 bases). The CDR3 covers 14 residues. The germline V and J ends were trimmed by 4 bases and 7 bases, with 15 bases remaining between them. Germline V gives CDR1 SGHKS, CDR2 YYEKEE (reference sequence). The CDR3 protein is CASSGGARSQPQHF. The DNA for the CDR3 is TGTGCCAGCAGCGGGGGGGCGAGGTCCCAGCCCCAGCATTTT.

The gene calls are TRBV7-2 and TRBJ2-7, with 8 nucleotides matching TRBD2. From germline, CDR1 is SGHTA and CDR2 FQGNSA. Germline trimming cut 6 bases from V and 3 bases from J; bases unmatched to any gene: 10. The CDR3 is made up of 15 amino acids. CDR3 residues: CASSFEREWDYEQYF. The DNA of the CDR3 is TGTGCCAGCAGTTTTGAGCGGGAGTGGGACTACGAGCAGTACTTC.

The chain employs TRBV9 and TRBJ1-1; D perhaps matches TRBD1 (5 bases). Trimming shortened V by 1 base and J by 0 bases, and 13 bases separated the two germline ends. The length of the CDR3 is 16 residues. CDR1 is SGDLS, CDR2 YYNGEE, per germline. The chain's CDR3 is CASSVTGDRMNTEAFF. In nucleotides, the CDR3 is TGTGCCAGCAGCGTAACGGGAGACAGAATGAACACTGAAGCTTTCTTT.

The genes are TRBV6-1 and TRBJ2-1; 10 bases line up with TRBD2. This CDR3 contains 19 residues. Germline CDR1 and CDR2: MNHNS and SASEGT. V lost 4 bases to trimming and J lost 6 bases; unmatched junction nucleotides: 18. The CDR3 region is CASSGGASGGPRGTNEQFF. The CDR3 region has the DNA TGTGCCAGCAGTGGGGGGGCTAGCGGGGGTCCACGGGGTACCAATGAGCAGTTCTTC.

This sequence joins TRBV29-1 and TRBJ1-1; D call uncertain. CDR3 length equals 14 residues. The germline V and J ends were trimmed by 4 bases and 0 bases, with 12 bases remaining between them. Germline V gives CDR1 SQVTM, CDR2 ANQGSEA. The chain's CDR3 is CSVGAFGLNTEAFF. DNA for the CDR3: TGCAGCGTTGGAGCTTTCGGTTTGAACACTGAAGCTTTCTTT.

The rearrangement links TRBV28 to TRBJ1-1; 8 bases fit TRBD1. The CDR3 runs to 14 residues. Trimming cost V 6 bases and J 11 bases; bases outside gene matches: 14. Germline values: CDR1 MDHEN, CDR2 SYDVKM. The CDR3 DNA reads TGTGCCAGCAGGGGTAGACAGGGGTTCGATTGGGCTTTCTTT. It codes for CASRGRQGFDWAFF.

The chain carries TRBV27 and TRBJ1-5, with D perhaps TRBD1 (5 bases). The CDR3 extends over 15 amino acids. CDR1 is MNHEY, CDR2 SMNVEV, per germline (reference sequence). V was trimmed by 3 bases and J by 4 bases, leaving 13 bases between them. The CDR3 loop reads CASSFQVGGNQPQHF. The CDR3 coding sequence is TGTGCCAGCAGTTTCCAAGTGGGGGGGAATCAGCCCCAGCATTTT.

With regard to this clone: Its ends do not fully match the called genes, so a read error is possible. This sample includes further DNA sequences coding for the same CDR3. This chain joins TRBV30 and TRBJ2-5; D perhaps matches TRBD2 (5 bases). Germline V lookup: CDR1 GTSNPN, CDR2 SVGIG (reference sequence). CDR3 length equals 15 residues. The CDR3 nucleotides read TGCGCCTGGATCCCCGGGGATCTGTTCCAAGAGACCCAGTACTTC. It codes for CAWIPGDLFQETQYF.

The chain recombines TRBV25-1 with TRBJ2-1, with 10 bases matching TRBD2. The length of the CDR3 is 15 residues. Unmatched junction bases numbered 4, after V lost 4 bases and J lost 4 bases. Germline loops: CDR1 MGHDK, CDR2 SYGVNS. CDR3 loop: CASSASGGQYNEQFF. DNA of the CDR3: TGTGCCAGCAGTGCTAGCGGGGGCCAATACAATGAGCAGTTCTTC.

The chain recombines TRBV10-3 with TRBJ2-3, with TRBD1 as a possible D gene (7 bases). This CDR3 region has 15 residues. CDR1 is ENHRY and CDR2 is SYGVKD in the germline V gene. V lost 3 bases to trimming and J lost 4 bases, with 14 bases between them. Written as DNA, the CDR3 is TGTGCCATCAGTGATCCGGGCAGGGGGGCAGATACGCAGTATTTT. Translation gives CAISDPGRGADTQYF.

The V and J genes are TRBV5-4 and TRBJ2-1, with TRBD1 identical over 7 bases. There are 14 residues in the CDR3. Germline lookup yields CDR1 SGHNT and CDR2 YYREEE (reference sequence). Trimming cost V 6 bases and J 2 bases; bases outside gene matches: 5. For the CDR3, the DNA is TGTGCCAGCATGACAGGGCAAACCTACAATGAGCAGTTCTTC. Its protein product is CASMTGQTYNEQFF.

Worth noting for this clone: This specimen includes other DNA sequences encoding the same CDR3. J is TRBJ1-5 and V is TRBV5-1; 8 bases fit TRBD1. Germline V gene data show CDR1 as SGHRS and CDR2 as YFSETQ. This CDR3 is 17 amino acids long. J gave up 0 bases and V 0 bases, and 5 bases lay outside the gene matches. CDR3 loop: CASSLGTGSSSNQPQHF. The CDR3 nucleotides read TGCGCCAGCAGCTTGGGGACAGGGTCTAGTAGCAATCAGCCCCAGCATTTT.

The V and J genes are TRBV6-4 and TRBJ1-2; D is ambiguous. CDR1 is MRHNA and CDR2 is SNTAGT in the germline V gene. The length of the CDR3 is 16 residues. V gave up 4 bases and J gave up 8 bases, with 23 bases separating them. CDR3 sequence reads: CASSVSGESAVAGYTF. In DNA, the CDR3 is TGTGCCAGCAGTGTATCCGGAGAGTCCGCGGTGGCCGGCTACACCTTC.

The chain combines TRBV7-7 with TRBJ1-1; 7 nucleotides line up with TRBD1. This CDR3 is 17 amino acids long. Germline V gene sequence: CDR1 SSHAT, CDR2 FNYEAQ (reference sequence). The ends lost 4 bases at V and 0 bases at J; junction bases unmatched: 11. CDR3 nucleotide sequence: TGTGCCAGCAGCTCAGGGGGACGGTCAGATATGAACACTGAAGCTTTCTTT. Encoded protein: CASSSGGRSDMNTEAFF.

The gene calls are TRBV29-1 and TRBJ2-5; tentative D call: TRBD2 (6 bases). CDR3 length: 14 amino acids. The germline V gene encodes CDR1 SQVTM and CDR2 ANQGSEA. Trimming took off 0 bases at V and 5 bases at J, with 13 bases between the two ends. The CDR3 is CSVEEGTLGETQYF. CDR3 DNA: TGCAGCGTTGAAGAAGGGACTCTGGGGGAGACCCAGTACTTC.